These 6 T cell receptor beta chains came from one sample sequenced in a study of shared clonotypes between healthy human individuals. Repertoires were generated with immunoSEQ multiplex PCR, while TCRdb's copy carries only in-frame clones and drops some. The repertoire includes roughly 2.6 million clones, about 92% of them detected once, and 0.11% to 0.15% sits in the top ten. Sequencing was performed on naive CD4+ T cells sorted from blood. Specified subset: CD45RA+ positively selected. These receptors all come from a man between 18 and 29 years old in good health.

This clone was recorded only once. The chain combines TRBV5-1 with TRBJ1-1, with D hard to call. The germline V gene has CDR1 SGHRS and CDR2 YFSETQ. V lost 1 base and J 0 bases, leaving 10 bases between the germline ends. The CDR3 contains 15 residues. CDR3 DNA: TGCGCCAGCAGCTTGACAGCCACAATGAACACTGAAGCTTTCTTT. It encodes CASSLTATMNTEAFF.

About this clone: At the DNA level, this CDR3 is encoded by other sequences in the same sample as well. The J gene is TRBJ1-5, the V gene TRBV25-1; D gene unclear. This CDR3 is 12 amino acids long. V was shortened by 2 bases and J by 11 bases, with 10 bases between the two germline ends. Germline-derived CDR1 and CDR2 are MGHDK and SYGVNS. CDR3 nucleotides: TGTGCCAGCAGTGAAGCAGGAGGAGCCCAGCATTTT. It specifies CASSEAGGAQHF.

A remark on this clone: Other DNA sequences in the sample encode the same CDR3. The J gene is TRBJ2-7, the V gene TRBV20-1; D is undetermined. V lost 1 base and J 4 bases, leaving 5 bases between the germline ends. This CDR3 contains 11 residues. Germline lookup yields CDR1 DFQATT and CDR2 SNEGSKA (reference sequence). The CDR3 DNA reads as TGCAGTGCTAGAGTTTCATACGAGCAGTACTTC. Its translation: CSARVSYEQYF.

The genes are TRBV2 and TRBJ1-4; D might be TRBD1 (5 bases). CDR3 length equals 16 residues. The germline V gene has CDR1 SNHLY and CDR2 FYNNEI. V gave up 6 bases and J gave up 0 bases, with 14 bases separating them. The CDR3 coding sequence is TGTGCCAGCAGCGAGGGAGGGGTACCAACTAATGAAAAACTGTTTTTT. This encodes CASSEGGVPTNEKLFF.

The genes are TRBV7-9 and TRBJ1-6; 9 bases agree with TRBD1. The CDR3 runs to 15 residues. V lost 3 bases to trimming and J lost 9 bases; unmatched junction nucleotides: 6. CDR1 is SEHNR and CDR2 is FQNEAQ in the germline V gene (reference sequence). The CDR3 sequence: CASSFRTGEGSPLHF. The CDR3 DNA follows: TGTGCCAGCAGCTTTCGGACAGGGGAGGGTTCACCCCTCCACTTT.

With regard to this clone: This same CDR3 is encoded by further DNA sequences in the sample. This chain uses TRBV10-3 with TRBJ2-3, with TRBD2 matching 9 bases. CDR1 is ENHRY, CDR2 SYGVKD, per germline. CDR3 length equals 15 residues. The V gene end was trimmed by 1 base and the J gene end by 1 base; junction bases not matched to a gene: 0. CDR3: CAISELAGGTDTQYF. CDR3 nucleotide sequence: TGTGCCATCAGTGAGTTAGCGGGGGGCACAGATACGCAGTATTTT.